Detailed here is one TCR beta chain. The data originate from a study of blood T cell repertoires in COVID-19. Overall study: The cDNA or gDNA used as material had been derived from T cells, B-cell-depleted T cells, or PBMCs.

The CDR3 is made up of 16 amino acids. The V end lost 4 bases, the J end lost 0 bases, and 16 bases lay between the germline ends. Germline values: CDR1 SGHNT, CDR2 YYREEE (reference sequence). Authors' analysis steps: Reference gene primer amplification yielded estimated nucleated cell counts. TCRdb keeps only in-frame clones here, not all; method: immunoSEQ multiplex PCR. For V, J and clone size, that table is used; D and trimming come from the DNA. The sample shows 200,000 to 250,000 clones, about four fifths of them seen only once. Material: PBMCs or T cells enriched from blood (not recorded which). This sequence originates from a woman in her forties or fifties who had been exposed to COVID-19. The rearrangement uses TRBV5-4 and TRBJ1-2, with D maybe TRBD1 (6 bases). The CDR3 DNA is TGTGCCAGCAGCCCAACACAGGGTCCCTCTAACTATGGCTACACCTTC. Protein sequence: CASSPTQGPSNYGYTF.